This T cell receptor (beta chain) was obtained from a study of response to subunit inactivated influenza vaccine. One entry per CDR3 protein results from TCRdb running MiXCR on the RT-PCR reads. The table records around 530,000 distinct CDR3 sequences, approximately 12% of them present only once. Study results and limitations: Authors suggested seasonal influenza vaccinations each recruit few new T cells.

Germline-derived CDR1 and CDR2 are PRHDT and FYEKMQ (reference sequence). V was pared by 7 bases and J by 0 bases, with 16 bases between. CDR3 length equals 16 residues. As to this clonotype: Its cognate antigen is unknown.

The specimen comprised PBMCs from blood, sampled on the day of vaccination. The J gene is TRBJ1-3, the V gene TRBV13, with D uncertain. The origin of this receptor is a man aged 45-65 years who received an inactivated influenza vaccine. The CDR3 nucleotides are TGTGCCAGCACAGAGTGGTTGGATTACTCTGGAAACACCATATATTTT. It specifies CASTEWLDYSGNTIYF.